A selection of T cell receptor beta chains follows, all from one sample in a study of blood T cell repertoires in COVID-19. The table came from immunoSEQ multiplex PCR; TCRdb's copy has only in-frame clones and leaves some out. This sample has 200,000 or so clones, with around 85% found just once. Sequencing was done on a sample of peripheral blood. These receptors were collected from a man between 65 and 80 years old with active or convalescent COVID-19. CDR3s include the opening cysteine and the closing phenylalanine or tryptophan. Fields, in order: D gene, V gene, J gene, clone size, CDR3 DNA, CDR3 protein. The D gene is left open where the match is weak. Clone size is given for some rows only: seen once, a few or many times, or a class if the clone is expanded.

NA	TRBV19	TRBJ1-4	NA	TGTGCCAGTAGTATCCCCCCGACAAATGAAAAACTGTTTTTT	CASSIPPTNEKLFF
NA	TRBV27	TRBJ2-3	few	TGTGCCAGCAGTCCGATCTCCCACCAGGGTCCTAGCACAGATACGCAGTATTTT	CASSPISHQGPSTDTQYF
NA	TRBV28	TRBJ1-5	NA	TGTGCCAGCAGACTAAAAGATGACAGGAAAGGCGTACTATATAGCAATCAGCCCCAGCATTTT	CASRLKDDRKGVLYSNQPQHF
NA	TRBV27	TRBJ1-2	NA	TGTGCCAGCAGTTTCACACAAAACTATGGCTACACCTTC	CASSFTQNYGYTF
NA	TRBV21-1	TRBJ2-3	NA	TGTGCCAGCAGCAAAGGAAGAGGGGGATTTGCAGATACGCAGTATTTT	CASSKGRGGFADTQYF
TRBD1	TRBV4-3	TRBJ2-7	once	TGCGCCAGCAGCCAGGACAGGGGCACCTACGAGCAGTACTTC	CASSQDRGTYEQYF
NA	TRBV7-9	TRBJ2-3	NA	TGTGCCAGCAGCCCAACGGACTTAGATACGCAGTATTTT	CASSPTDLDTQYF
NA	TRBV4-3	TRBJ2-7	NA	TGCGCCAGCAGCCAGGGGGCTACCTACGAGCAGTACTTC	CASSQGATYEQYF
TRBD1	TRBV4-1	TRBJ1-5	NA	TGCGCCAGCAGCCAAAACGACAGGGGGAATCAGCCCCAGCATTTT	CASSQNDRGNQPQHF
NA	TRBV5-1	TRBJ2-2	NA	TGCGCCAGCAGCTTGTTTGATTCGGCCGGGGAGCTGTTTTTT	CASSLFDSAGELFF
TRBD2	TRBV6-2/TRBV6-3	TRBJ2-2	NA	TGTGCCAGCAGTCATCGGAGCCTACTAGCGGGAAACACCGGGGAGCTGTTTTTT	CASSHRSLLAGNTGELFF
NA	TRBV18	TRBJ1-3	NA	TGTGCCAGCTCACCAGGGCGAAGCTCGGTGGTGTCTGGAAACACCATATATTTT	CASSPGRSSVVSGNTIYF
TRBD1	TRBV7-2	TRBJ1-1	few	TGTGCCAGCAGCATGACAGGGGGCGTGAACACTGAAGCTTTCTTT	CASSMTGGVNTEAFF
NA	TRBV2	TRBJ1-1	NA	TGTGCCAGCAGTGAGGCGGGTGAAGCTTTCTTT	CASSEAGEAFF
NA	TRBV7-9	TRBJ1-2	NA	TGTGCCAGCAGCCTATCGACAGTGCACTATGGCTACACCTTC	CASSLSTVHYGYTF
TRBD2	TRBV6-5	TRBJ2-5	once	TGTGCCAGCAGTTGGGGACTAGCCGGGGAGACCCAGTACTTC	CASSWGLAGETQYF
TRBD1	TRBV28	TRBJ1-1	NA	TGTGCCAGCAGATGGGGGACAGGCAACCTGAACACTGAAGCTTTCTTT	CASRWGTGNLNTEAFF
TRBD1	TRBV28	TRBJ1-3	NA	TGTGCCAGCAGTCGACCAACAGGGGCGGGAAACACCATATATTTT	CASSRPTGAGNTIYF
TRBD2	TRBV19	TRBJ2-3	NA	TGTGCCAGTAGCCCGTGGGGCGGGAGACCCATGGATACGCAGTATTTT	CASSPWGGRPMDTQYF
NA	TRBV10-3	TRBJ1-5	NA	TGTGCCATCAGTGAAAATGATGGGCAGCCCAATCAGCCCCAGCATTTT	CAISENDGQPNQPQHF
NA	TRBV28	TRBJ2-7	NA	TGTGCCAGCAGACGGCTGGGGGCCAACGAGCAGTACTTC	CASRRLGANEQYF
NA	TRBV9	TRBJ2-2	NA	TGTGCCAGCAGCGTCCCCGGGGGGGAGCTGTTTTTT	CASSVPGGELFF
NA	TRBV20-1	TRBJ2-1	NA	TGCAGTGCTAGTAGGGGCAGGGGAGATGAGCAGTTCTTC	CSASRGRGDEQFF
TRBD1	TRBV7-8	TRBJ2-4	once	TGTGCCAGCAGCTTATTTAGGGGGCAGACGCACATTCAGTACTTC	CASSLFRGQTHIQYF
TRBD1	TRBV18	TRBJ1-1	NA	TGTGCCAGCTCACCATTCAGGGGGGACACTGAAGCTTTCTTT	CASSPFRGDTEAFF
NA	TRBV12-5	TRBJ2-3	NA	TGTGCTAGTGGCCTATTGGGCACAGATACGCAGTATTTT	CASGLLGTDTQYF
TRBD2	TRBV4-3	TRBJ2-3	NA	TGCGCCAGCAGCCACGTGGCTAGCGGGAGGGTCTATAGCACAGATACGCAGTATTTT	CASSHVASGRVYSTDTQYF
NA	TRBV11-2	TRBJ1-1	NA	TGTGCCAGCAGAGCTCCCCGGGGTGAAGCTTTCTTT	CASRAPRGEAFF
NA	TRBV28	TRBJ2-7	many	TGTGCCAGCAGTCACACAGGTGCCTACGAGCAGTACTTC	CASSHTGAYEQYF
NA	TRBV25-1	TRBJ1-5	once	TGTGCCAGCAGTGAATCAGGGAACAATCAGCCCCAGCATTTT	CASSESGNNQPQHF
NA	TRBV13	TRBJ1-2	NA	TGTGCCAGCAGCTTAGCCAGGGGTGGCTACACCTTC	CASSLARGGYTF
NA	TRBV27	TRBJ1-3	NA	TGTGCCAGCAGCCGGACGGGGGGCTCTGGAAACACCATATATTTT	CASSRTGGSGNTIYF
TRBD1	TRBV5-8	TRBJ2-5	NA	TGTGCCAGCAGCTTGGAAAGGGGGCGAGGGGAGACCCAGTACTTC	CASSLERGRGETQYF
NA	TRBV9	TRBJ1-3	NA	TGTGCCAGCAGCGTAGACCCACAGGGTGGTGGAAACACCATATATTTT	CASSVDPQGGGNTIYF
NA	TRBV6-4	TRBJ2-3	NA	TGTGCCAGCAGTGACTCGAGACAGATTTGTTATACGCAGTATTTT	CASSDSRQICYTQYF
TRBD2	TRBV7-2	TRBJ2-3	few	TGTGCCAGCAGCCCCCCACGCGGGAGCCCCGGCACAGATACGCAGTATTTT	CASSPPRGSPGTDTQYF
NA	TRBV14	TRBJ1-6	NA	TGTGCCAGCAGCCAAGATATCCCGAATTCACCCCTCCACTTT	CASSQDIPNSPLHF
TRBD2	TRBV2	TRBJ2-3	NA	TGTGCCAGCAGTGGGTGGACTAGCGGGAGTGTGGGCACAGATACGCAGTATTTT	CASSGWTSGSVGTDTQYF
TRBD1	TRBV6-1	TRBJ2-2	NA	TGTGCCAGCAGTGAACCGGGACAGGGCTCCGGGGAGCTGTTTTTT	CASSEPGQGSGELFF
NA	TRBV3-1/TRBV3-2	TRBJ1-1	NA	TGTGCCAGCAGCCAAGGAGAGGTGGGAGCTTTCTTT	CASSQGEVGAFF
NA	TRBV21-1	TRBJ1-1	NA	TGTGCCAGCAGCAAGAGACAGGGCAACACTGAAGCTTTCTTT	CASSKRQGNTEAFF
NA	TRBV25-1	TRBJ2-5	once	TGTGCCAGCAGTGAATTAGGCACAGGAAAGTACCAAGAGACCCAGTACTTC	CASSELGTGKYQETQYF